The rows below give T cell receptor beta chains drawn from one sample of a study of cytomegalovirus exposure and HLA in healthy donors. Only in-frame clones appear in the TCRdb table, and some are missing; sequencing was by immunoSEQ multiplex PCR. The data show fewer than 120,000 clones, 75% to 80% seen once. The source material was PBMCs. The source is a woman in her thirties in good health and CMV-seronegative. The CDR3 runs from the conserved cysteine through the conserved F or W. The order of the fields is J gene, V gene, clone size, D gene, CDR3 length, CDR3 protein, CDR3 DNA. A D gene is named only where the DNA matches it firmly. Not all rows give a size; the values are once, few, many and, for expanded clones, a class.

TRBJ1-2,TRBV9,once,NA,13,CASSHGGARGYTF,TGTGCCAGCAGCCACGGGGGGGCGAGAGGCTACACCTTC
TRBJ1-2,TRBV5-6,NA,TRBD1,17,CASSLGDREEGSYGYTF,TGTGCCAGCAGCTTGGGGGACAGGGAAGAGGGTAGCTATGGCTACACCTTC
TRBJ2-1,TRBV19,NA,TRBD2,15,CASASSGNRYNEQFF,TGTGCCAGTGCGAGTAGCGGGAACCGTTACAATGAGCAGTTCTTC
TRBJ1-4,TRBV7-9,NA,NA,16,CSSSRSIGNPNEKLFF,TGTTCCAGCAGCCGTAGCATCGGAAATCCTAATGAAAAACTGTTTTTT
TRBJ2-7,TRBV7-2,NA,TRBD2,18,CASSFLPPRRAGGYEQYF,TGTGCCAGCAGCTTTCTGCCTCCTCGGAGAGCGGGGGGGTACGAGCAGTACTTC
TRBJ1-1,TRBV5-6,few,NA,15,CASSLGAQGNTEAFF,TGTGCCAGCAGCTTGGGGGCCCAGGGGAACACTGAAGCTTTCTTT
TRBJ2-3,TRBV11-2,NA,TRBD2,19,CASSLDSDLAGELTDTQYF,TGTGCCAGCAGCTTAGATTCCGATCTAGCGGGAGAGCTCACAGATACGCAGTATTTT
TRBJ2-1,TRBV29-1,NA,NA,13,CSVDSSTDNEQFF,TGCAGCGTTGACTCAAGTACGGACAATGAGCAGTTCTTC
TRBJ2-1,TRBV30,NA,TRBD2,15,CAWSPGTSGRREQFF,TGTGCCTGGAGCCCCGGGACTAGCGGGAGGCGTGAGCAGTTCTTC
TRBJ2-2,TRBV9,NA,NA,15,CASSVDPTNTGELFF,TGTGCCAGCAGCGTAGACCCTACTAACACCGGGGAGCTGTTTTTT
TRBJ2-3,TRBV6-4,NA,TRBD2,15,CASSDSAGGQDTQYF,TGTGCCAGCAGTGACTCAGCGGGGGGGCAAGATACGCAGTATTTT
TRBJ2-3,TRBV4-3,NA,NA,15,CASSQEPRGRDTQYF,TGCGCCAGCAGCCAAGAGCCCAGGGGCCGAGATACGCAGTATTTT
TRBJ1-4,TRBV4-1,NA,TRBD1,15,CASSRGQVGTEKLFF,TGCGCCAGCAGTCGGGGACAGGTAGGGACTGAAAAACTGTTTTTT
TRBJ2-7,TRBV30,NA,TRBD2,14,CAWSVPGGAGEQYF,TGTGCCTGGAGTGTACCGGGGGGGGCAGGCGAGCAGTACTTC
TRBJ1-4,TRBV7-9,NA,TRBD1,16,CASSPRQGPTNEKLFF,TGTGCCAGCAGCCCCCGACAGGGTCCAACTAATGAAAAACTGTTTTTT
TRBJ2-7,TRBV4-1,NA,TRBD1,15,CASSQGATGVSEQYF,TGCGCCAGCAGCCAGGGAGCGACAGGGGTTTCCGAGCAGTACTTC
TRBJ2-5,TRBV29-1,NA,TRBD1,13,CSVLGQGEETQYF,TGCAGCGTGCTGGGACAGGGAGAAGAGACCCAGTACTTC
TRBJ1-2,TRBV29-1,NA,NA,14,CSVFSVPSNYGYTF,TGCAGCGTTTTCAGCGTACCCTCTAACTATGGCTACACCTTC
TRBJ1-1,TRBV25-1,NA,NA,13,CASSAGVRTEAFF,TGTGCCAGCTCTGCAGGGGTAAGAACTGAAGCTTTCTTT
TRBJ2-7,TRBV4-1,NA,NA,15,CASSQDEGGAYEQYF,TGCGCCAGCAGCCAAGATGAGGGAGGAGCGTACGAGCAGTACTTC
TRBJ2-1,TRBV7-9,NA,TRBD2,18,CASSPLAGGPLSYNEQFF,TGTGCCAGCAGCCCTCTAGCGGGAGGGCCCTTATCCTACAATGAGCAGTTCTTC
TRBJ2-1,TRBV12-5,NA,TRBD2,15,CASGPPAGAYNEQFF,TGTGCTAGTGGTCCCCCCGCGGGGGCCTACAATGAGCAGTTCTTC
TRBJ2-1,TRBV5-1,NA,TRBD2,18,CASSLTSGGQSSYNEQFF,TGCGCCAGCAGCTTGACTAGCGGGGGGCAGAGCTCCTACAATGAGCAGTTCTTC
TRBJ2-5,TRBV5-4,NA,NA,14,CASSLDRGSETQYF,TGTGCCAGCAGCTTGGATCGGGGTTCGGAGACCCAGTACTTC
TRBJ1-2,TRBV29-1,NA,TRBD1,12,CSVDRQGGGYTF,TGCAGCGTTGACCGACAGGGGGGTGGCTACACCTTC
TRBJ1-2,TRBV23-1,NA,NA,13,CASSQRGLKGYTF,TGCGCCAGCAGTCAAAGGGGACTGAAAGGCTACACCTTC
TRBJ2-7,TRBV28,NA,TRBD1,13,CASGGTGEDEQYF,TGTGCCAGCGGAGGGACAGGGGAGGACGAGCAGTACTTC
TRBJ2-7,TRBV4-2,NA,TRBD1,14,CASSHTGAAYEQYF,TGTGCCAGCAGCCACACAGGGGCCGCCTACGAGCAGTACTTC
TRBJ2-1,TRBV4-2,NA,NA,12,CASSQADNEQFF,TGTGCCAGCAGCCAAGCAGACAATGAGCAGTTCTTC
TRBJ2-4,TRBV5-6,NA,TRBD2,15,CASSGSGTSVNIQYF,TGTGCCAGCAGCGGTTCCGGGACTAGCGTAAACATTCAGTACTTC
TRBJ2-6,TRBV28,few,NA,16,CASSFGGFSGANVLTF,TGTGCCAGCAGTTTTGGCGGGTTCTCTGGGGCCAACGTCCTGACTTTC
TRBJ1-4,TRBV12-2,once,NA,12,CASRINREKLFF,TGTGCAAGTCGCATAAACAGGGAAAAACTGTTTTTT
TRBJ2-2,TRBV9,few,TRBD2,16,CASSAGTSGNTGELFF,TGTGCCAGCAGCGCCGGGACTAGCGGAAACACCGGGGAGCTGTTTTTT
TRBJ2-3,TRBV10-3,NA,TRBD1,14,CAIEDRPSTDTQYF,TGTGCCATCGAGGACAGGCCGAGCACAGATACGCAGTATTTT
TRBJ1-4,TRBV4-1,NA,NA,16,CASSQISGRLNEKLFF,TGCGCCAGCAGCCAAATTTCCGGTCGTTTGAATGAAAAACTGTTTTTT
TRBJ2-7,TRBV4-1,NA,TRBD1,16,CASSQVLETGGYEQYF,TGCGCCAGCAGCCAAGTCTTGGAGACAGGGGGCTACGAGCAGTACTTC
TRBJ2-2,TRBV6-6,NA,NA,15,CASRSDSANTGELFF,TGTGCCAGCAGATCGGACAGCGCCAACACCGGGGAGCTGTTTTTT
TRBJ1-1,TRBV9,NA,NA,15,CASSVASGSSTEAFF,TGTGCCAGCAGCGTAGCCTCGGGGTCGAGCACTGAAGCTTTCTTT
TRBJ2-7,TRBV7-9,few,TRBD1,15,CASSGTRDRTYEQYF,TGTGCCAGCAGCGGCACCAGGGACAGGACCTACGAGCAGTACTTC
TRBJ2-1,TRBV4-3,NA,NA,17,CASSQANPSRIHNEQFF,TGCGCCAGCAGCCAAGCGAACCCTAGCAGAATTCATAATGAGCAGTTCTTC
TRBJ2-7,TRBV7-9,NA,NA,14,CASSSTGTSYEQYF,TGTGCCAGCAGCTCAACCGGGACTTCCTACGAGCAGTACTTC
TRBJ2-7,TRBV11-2,NA,NA,15,CASSPVGGLQYEQYF,TGTGCCAGCAGCCCCGTGGGGGGGCTCCAATACGAGCAGTACTTC
TRBJ2-3,TRBV7-8,NA,NA,14,CASSLVVGTDTQYF,TGTGCCAGCAGCTTAGTAGTCGGCACAGATACGCAGTATTTT
TRBJ2-1,TRBV5-8,NA,NA,15,CASSSFLSSYNEQFF,TGTGCCAGCAGCTCCTTCCTCAGCTCCTACAATGAGCAGTTCTTC
TRBJ1-1,TRBV7-9,NA,NA,12,CASSFPAVEAFF,TGTGCCAGCAGCTTCCCCGCAGTTGAAGCTTTCTTT
TRBJ2-3,TRBV11-2,NA,NA,17,CASSLPRAETDTDTQYF,TGTGCCAGCAGCTTACCCAGAGCGGAAACCGACACAGATACGCAGTATTTT
TRBJ1-1,TRBV20-1,NA,NA,10,CSAPQGEAFF,TGCAGTGCGCCTCAGGGGGAAGCTTTCTTT
TRBJ1-5,TRBV6-1,NA,NA,13,CAGRTESNQPQHF,TGTGCCGGACGGACAGAGAGCAATCAGCCCCAGCATTTT
TRBJ2-1,TRBV4-3,NA,TRBD1,15,CASRMGTGRDNEQFF,TGCGCCAGCAGAATGGGGACAGGGCGCGACAATGAGCAGTTCTTC
TRBJ2-3,TRBV27,NA,TRBD2,20,CASSLSSGLAGRRGTDTQYF,TGTGCCAGCAGTTTATCTTCGGGACTAGCGGGGCGACGAGGCACAGATACGCAGTATTTT
TRBJ2-2,TRBV28,NA,NA,13,CASSSHSTGELFF,TGTGCCAGCAGTTCGCACAGCACCGGGGAGCTGTTTTTT
TRBJ1-4,TRBV6-6,NA,NA,15,CASGDPTGLVEKLFF,TGTGCCAGCGGAGACCCTACAGGGTTGGTTGAAAAACTGTTTTTT
TRBJ2-1,TRBV9,NA,TRBD2,15,CASSVVSGGAYEQFF,TGTGCCAGCAGCGTAGTTAGCGGGGGGGCTTATGAGCAGTTCTTC
TRBJ1-2,TRBV15,NA,TRBD1,14,CATSRGTGTYGYTF,TGTGCCACCAGCAGAGGGACAGGGACCTATGGCTACACCTTC
TRBJ2-2,TRBV4-2,NA,TRBD1,18,CASSQDGQGASNTGELFF,TGTGCCAGCAGCCAAGATGGACAGGGGGCATCGAACACCGGGGAGCTGTTTTTT
TRBJ1-3,TRBV18,NA,NA,12,CASSPFRSFIYF,TGTGCCAGCTCACCATTTAGGAGTTTCATATATTTT
TRBJ2-3,TRBV7-2,NA,TRBD2,15,CASSSEGRATDTQYF,TGTGCCAGCTCTTCTGAAGGGAGGGCTACAGATACGCAGTATTTT